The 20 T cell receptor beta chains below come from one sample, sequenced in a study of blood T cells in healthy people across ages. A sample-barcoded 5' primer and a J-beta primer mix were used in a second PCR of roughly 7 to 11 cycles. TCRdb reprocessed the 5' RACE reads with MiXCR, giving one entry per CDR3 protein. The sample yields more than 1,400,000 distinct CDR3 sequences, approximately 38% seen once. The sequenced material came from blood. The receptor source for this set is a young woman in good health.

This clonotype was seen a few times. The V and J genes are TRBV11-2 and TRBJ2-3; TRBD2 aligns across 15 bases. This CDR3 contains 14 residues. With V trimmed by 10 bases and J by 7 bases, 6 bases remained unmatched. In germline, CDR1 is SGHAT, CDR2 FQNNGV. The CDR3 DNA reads TGTGCCACCGGGACTAGCGGGGGGTGGTATACGCAGTATTTT. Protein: CATGTSGGWYTQYF.

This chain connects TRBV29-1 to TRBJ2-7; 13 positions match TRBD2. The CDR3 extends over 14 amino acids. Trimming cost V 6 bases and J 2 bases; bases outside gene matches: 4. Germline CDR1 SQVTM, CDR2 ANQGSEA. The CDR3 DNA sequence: TGCAGCGTCCTAACTAGCGGGAGGGCCTACGAGCAGTACTTC. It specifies CSVLTSGRAYEQYF.

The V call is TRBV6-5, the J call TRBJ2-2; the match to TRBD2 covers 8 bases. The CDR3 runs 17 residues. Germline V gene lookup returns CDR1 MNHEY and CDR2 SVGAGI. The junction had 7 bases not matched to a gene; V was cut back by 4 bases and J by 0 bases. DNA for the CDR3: TGTGCCAGCAGTTTCCTCACGGGGGGGACGAACACCGGGGAGCTGTTTTTT. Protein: CASSFLTGGTNTGELFF.

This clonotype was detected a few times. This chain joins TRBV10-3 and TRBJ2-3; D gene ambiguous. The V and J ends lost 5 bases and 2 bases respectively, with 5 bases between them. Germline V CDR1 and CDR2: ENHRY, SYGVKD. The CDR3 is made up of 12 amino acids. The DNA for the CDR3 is TGTGCCATCAGTTACACCACAGATACGCAGTATTTT. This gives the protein CAISYTTDTQYF.

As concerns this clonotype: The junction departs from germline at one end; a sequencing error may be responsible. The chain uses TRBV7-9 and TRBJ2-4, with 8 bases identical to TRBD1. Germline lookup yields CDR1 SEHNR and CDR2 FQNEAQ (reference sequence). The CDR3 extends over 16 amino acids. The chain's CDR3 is CARSPPGRGPQNIQYF. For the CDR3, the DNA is TGTGCCCGCAGCCCCCCGGGCAGGGGGCCACAAAACATTCAGTACTTC.

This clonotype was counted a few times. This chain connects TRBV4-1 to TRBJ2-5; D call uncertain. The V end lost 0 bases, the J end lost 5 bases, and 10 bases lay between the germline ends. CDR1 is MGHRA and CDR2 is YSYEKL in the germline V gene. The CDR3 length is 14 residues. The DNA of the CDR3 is TGCGCCAGCAGCCAAGAGGGGAACCTCGAGACCCAGTACTTC. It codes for CASSQEGNLETQYF.

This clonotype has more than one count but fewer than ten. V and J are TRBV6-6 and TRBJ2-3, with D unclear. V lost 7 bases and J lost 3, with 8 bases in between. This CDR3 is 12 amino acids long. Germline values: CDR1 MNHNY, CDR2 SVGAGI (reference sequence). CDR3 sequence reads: CASTDITDTQYF. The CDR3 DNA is TGTGCCAGCACCGACATAACAGATACGCAGTATTTT.

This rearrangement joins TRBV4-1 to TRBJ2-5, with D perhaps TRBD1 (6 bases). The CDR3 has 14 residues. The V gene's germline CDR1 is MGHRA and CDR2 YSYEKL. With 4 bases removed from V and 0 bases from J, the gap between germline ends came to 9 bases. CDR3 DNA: TGCGCCAGCAGCCCGAAGGGGGACCAAGAGACCCAGTACTTC. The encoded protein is CASSPKGDQETQYF.

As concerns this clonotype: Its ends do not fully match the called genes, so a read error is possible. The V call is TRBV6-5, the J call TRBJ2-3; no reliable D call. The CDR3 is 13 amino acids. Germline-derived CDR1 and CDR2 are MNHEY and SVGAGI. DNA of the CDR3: TGTGCCAGCAGTGACTCGTTGACAGATACGCAGTATTTT. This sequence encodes CASSDSLTDTQYF.

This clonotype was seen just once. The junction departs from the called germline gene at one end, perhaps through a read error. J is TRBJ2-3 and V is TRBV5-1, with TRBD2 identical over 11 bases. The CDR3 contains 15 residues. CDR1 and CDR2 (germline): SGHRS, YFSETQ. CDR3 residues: CTSSLLAGVTDTQYF. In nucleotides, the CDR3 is TGCACCAGCAGCTTACTAGCGGGGGTCACAGATACGCAGTATTTT. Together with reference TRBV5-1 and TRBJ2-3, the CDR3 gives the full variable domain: KAGVTQTPRYLIKTRGQQVTLSCSPISGHRSVSWYQQTPGQGLQFLFEYFSETQRNKGNFPGRFSGRQFSNSRSEMNVSTLELGDSALYLCTSSLLAGVTDTQYFGPGTRLTVL.

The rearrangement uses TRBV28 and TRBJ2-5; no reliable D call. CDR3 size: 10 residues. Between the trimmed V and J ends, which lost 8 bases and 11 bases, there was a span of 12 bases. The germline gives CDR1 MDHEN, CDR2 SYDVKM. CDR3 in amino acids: CASGFDEQYF. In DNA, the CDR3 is TGTGCCAGCGGGTTTGATGAGCAGTACTTC.

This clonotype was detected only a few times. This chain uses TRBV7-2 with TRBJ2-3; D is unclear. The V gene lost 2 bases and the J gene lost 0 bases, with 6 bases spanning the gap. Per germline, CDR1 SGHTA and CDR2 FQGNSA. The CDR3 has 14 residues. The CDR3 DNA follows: TGTGCCAGCAGCTTAACTATTAGCACAGATACGCAGTATTTT. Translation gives CASSLTISTDTQYF. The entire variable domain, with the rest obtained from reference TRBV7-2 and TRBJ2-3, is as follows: GAGVSQSPSNKVTEKGKDVELRCDPISGHTALYWYRQSLGQGLEFLIYFQGNSAPDKSGLPSDRFSAERTGGSVSTLTIQRTQQEDSAVYLCASSLTISTDTQYFGPGTRLTVL.

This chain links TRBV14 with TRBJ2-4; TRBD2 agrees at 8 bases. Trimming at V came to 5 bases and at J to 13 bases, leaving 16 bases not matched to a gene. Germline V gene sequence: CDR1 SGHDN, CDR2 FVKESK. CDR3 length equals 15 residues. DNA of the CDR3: TGTGCCAGCAGCTCATTCAGCGGGAGTAACGATGAGCAGTACTTC. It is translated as CASSSFSGSNDEQYF.

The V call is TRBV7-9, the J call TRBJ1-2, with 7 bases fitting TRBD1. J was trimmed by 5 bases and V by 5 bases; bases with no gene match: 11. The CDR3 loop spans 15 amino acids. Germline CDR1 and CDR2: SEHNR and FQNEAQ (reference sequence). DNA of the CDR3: TGTGCCAGCAGCAACTCCGGACAGGAGGGGTATGGCTACACCTTC. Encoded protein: CASSNSGQEGYGYTF.

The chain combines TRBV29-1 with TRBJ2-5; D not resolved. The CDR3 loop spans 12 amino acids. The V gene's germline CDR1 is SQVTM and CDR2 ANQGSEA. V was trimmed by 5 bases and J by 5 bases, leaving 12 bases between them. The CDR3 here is CSVPHGMETQYF. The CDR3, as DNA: TGCAGCGTTCCCCATGGCATGGAGACCCAGTACTTC.

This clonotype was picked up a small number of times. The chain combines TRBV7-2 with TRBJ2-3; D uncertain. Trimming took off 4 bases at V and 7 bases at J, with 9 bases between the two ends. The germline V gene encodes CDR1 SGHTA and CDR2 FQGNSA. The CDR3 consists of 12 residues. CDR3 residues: CASSSDGNTQYF. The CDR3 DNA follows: TGTGCCAGCAGCTCGGACGGAAATACGCAGTATTTT.

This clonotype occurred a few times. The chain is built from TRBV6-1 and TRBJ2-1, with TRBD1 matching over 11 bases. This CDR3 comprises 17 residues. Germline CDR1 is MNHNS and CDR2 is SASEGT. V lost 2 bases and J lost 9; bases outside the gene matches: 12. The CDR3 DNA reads TGTGCCAGCAGTGAACCGACGGACAGGGGGCATCGGATTGAGCAGTTCTTC. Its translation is CASSEPTDRGHRIEQFF.

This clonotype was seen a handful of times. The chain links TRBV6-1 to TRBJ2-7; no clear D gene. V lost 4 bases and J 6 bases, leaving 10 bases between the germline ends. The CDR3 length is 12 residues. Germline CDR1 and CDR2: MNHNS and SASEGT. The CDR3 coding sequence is TGTGCCAGCAGTGGGCCTAAGCCCGAGCAGTACTTC. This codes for CASSGPKPEQYF.

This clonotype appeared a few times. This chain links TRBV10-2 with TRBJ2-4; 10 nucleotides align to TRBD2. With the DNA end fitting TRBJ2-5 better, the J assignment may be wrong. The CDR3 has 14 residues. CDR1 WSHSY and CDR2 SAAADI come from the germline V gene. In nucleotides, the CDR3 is TGCGCCAGCGGCGGACTAGCGGAACAAGAGACCCAGTACTTC. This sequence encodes CASGGLAEQETQYF.

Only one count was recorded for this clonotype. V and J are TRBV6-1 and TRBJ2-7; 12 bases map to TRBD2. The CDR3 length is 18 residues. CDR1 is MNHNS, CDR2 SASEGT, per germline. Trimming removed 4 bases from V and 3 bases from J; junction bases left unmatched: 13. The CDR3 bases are TGTGCCAGCAGTGGGGAACTAGCGGGAGGCCTGGTCCACTACGAGCAGTACTTC. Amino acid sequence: CASSGELAGGLVHYEQYF.